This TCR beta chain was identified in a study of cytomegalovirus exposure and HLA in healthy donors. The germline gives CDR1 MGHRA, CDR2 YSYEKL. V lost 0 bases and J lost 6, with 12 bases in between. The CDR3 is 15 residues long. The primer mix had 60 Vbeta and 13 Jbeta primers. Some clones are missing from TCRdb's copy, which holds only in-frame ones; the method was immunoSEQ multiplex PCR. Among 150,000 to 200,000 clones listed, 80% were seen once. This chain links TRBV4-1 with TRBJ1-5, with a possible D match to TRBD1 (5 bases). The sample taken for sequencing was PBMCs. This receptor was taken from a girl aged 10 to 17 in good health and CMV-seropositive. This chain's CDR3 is CASSQDIAGGQPQHF. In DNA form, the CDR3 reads TGCGCCAGCAGCCAAGATATTGCGGGGGGTCAGCCCCAGCATTTT.